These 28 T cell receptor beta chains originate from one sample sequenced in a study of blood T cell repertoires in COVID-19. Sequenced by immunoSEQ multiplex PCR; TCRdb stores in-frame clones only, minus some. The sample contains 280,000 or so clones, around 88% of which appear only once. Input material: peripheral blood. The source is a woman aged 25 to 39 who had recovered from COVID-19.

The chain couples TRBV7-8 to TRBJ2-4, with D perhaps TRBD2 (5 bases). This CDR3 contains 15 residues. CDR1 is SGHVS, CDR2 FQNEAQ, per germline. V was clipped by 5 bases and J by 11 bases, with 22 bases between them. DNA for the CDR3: TGTGCCAGCAGCCGAGGCCCCGCACAGAATAGCGTTCAGTACTTC. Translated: CASSRGPAQNSVQYF. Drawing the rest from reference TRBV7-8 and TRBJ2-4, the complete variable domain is GAGVSQSPRYKVAKRGQDVALRCDPISGHVSLFWYQQALGQGPEFLTYFQNEAQLDKSGLPSDRFFAERPEGSVSTLKIQRTQQEDSAVYLCASSRGPAQNSVQYFGAGTRLSVL.

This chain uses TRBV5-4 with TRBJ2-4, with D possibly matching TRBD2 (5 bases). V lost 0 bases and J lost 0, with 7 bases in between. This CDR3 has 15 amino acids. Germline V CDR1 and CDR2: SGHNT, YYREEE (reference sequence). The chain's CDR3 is CASSLAAGAKNIQYF. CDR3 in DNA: TGTGCCAGCAGCTTGGCCGCGGGAGCCAAAAACATTCAGTACTTC.

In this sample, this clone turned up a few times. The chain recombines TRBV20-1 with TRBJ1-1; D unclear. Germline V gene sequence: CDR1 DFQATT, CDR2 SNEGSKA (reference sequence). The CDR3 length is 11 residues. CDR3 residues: CSLYLNTEAFF. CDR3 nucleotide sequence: TGCAGCCTATACTTGAACACTGAAGCTTTCTTT.

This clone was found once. The CDR3, as DNA: TGTGCCAGCAGCTTAGGGCCCTCCGGGACAGGGGGCTACAATGAGCAGTTCTTC. This sequence encodes CASSLGPSGTGGYNEQFF. The chain links TRBV7-8 to TRBJ2-1; 11 bases match TRBD1. There are 18 residues in the CDR3. Losses at the gene ends were 1 base for V and 3 bases for J; bases not matched to a gene: 8. Germline assignment: CDR1 SGHVS and CDR2 FQNEAQ.

CDR3 bases: TGTGCCATCAGCGACAGTGCGAACACTGAAGCTTTCTTT. Its protein is CAISDSANTEAFF. The rearrangement uses TRBV10-3 and TRBJ1-1; a weak D match, TRBD1 (5 bases). Germline CDR1 is ENHRY and CDR2 is SYGVKD. CDR3 length: 13 residues. The V end was cut by 6 bases, the J end by 1 base, with 9 bases between.

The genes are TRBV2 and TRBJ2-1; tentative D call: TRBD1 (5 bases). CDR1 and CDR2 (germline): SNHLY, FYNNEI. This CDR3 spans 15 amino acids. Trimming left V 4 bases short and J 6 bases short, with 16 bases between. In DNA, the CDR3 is TGTGCCAGCAGTGCACCAGGGTCTCGAGGCAATGAGCAGTTCTTC. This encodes CASSAPGSRGNEQFF.

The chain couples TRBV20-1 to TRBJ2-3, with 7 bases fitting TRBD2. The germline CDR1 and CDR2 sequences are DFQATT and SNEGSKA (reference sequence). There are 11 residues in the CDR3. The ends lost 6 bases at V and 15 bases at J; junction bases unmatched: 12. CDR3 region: CSADPGGRVYF. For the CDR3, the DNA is TGCAGTGCCGACCCGGGGGGAAGAGTATATTTT.

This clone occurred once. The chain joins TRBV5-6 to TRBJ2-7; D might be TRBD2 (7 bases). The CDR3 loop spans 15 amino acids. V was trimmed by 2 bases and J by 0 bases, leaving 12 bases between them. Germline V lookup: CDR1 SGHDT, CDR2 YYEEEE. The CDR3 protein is CASSLKGGYSYEQYF. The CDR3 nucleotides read TGTGCCAGCAGCTTAAAGGGGGGGTACTCCTACGAGCAGTACTTC.

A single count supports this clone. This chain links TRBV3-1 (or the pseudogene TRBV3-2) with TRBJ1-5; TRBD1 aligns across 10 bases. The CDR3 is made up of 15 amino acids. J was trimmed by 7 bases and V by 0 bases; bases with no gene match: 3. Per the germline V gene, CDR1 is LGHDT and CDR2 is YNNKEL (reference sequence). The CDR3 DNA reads TGTGCCAGCAGCCAAGATGGACAGGGGGGCCAGCCCCAGCATTTT. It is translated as CASSQDGQGGQPQHF.

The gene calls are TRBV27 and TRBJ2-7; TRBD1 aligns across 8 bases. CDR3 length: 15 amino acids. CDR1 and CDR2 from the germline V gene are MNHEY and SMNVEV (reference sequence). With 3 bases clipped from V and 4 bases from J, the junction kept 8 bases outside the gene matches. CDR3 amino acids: CASSFATGVVYEQYF. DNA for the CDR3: TGTGCCAGCAGTTTCGCGACAGGGGTTGTGTACGAGCAGTACTTC.

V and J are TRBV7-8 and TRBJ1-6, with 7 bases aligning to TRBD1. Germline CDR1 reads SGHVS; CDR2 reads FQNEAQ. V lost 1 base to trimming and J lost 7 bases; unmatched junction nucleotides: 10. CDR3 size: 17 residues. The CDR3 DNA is TGTGCCAGCAGCTTAGTTGAGGGGGCTTGGTCAAATTCACCCCTCCACTTT. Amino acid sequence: CASSLVEGAWSNSPLHF.

CDR3 coding DNA: TGTGCCACTGGACTGTACAATGAGCAGTTCTTC. It yields the protein CATGLYNEQFF. This chain connects TRBV2 to TRBJ2-1; TRBD2 is a possible D gene (5 bases). The germline V gene has CDR1 SNHLY and CDR2 FYNNEI. The V and J ends lost 10 bases and 4 bases respectively, with 8 bases between them. CDR3 size: 11 residues.

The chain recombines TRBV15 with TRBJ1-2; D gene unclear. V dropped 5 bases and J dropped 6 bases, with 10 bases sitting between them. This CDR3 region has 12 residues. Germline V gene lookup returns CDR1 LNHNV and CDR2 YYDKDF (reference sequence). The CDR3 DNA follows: TGTGCCACCAGCGGCCAGTACCATGGCTACACCTTC. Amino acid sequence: CATSGQYHGYTF.

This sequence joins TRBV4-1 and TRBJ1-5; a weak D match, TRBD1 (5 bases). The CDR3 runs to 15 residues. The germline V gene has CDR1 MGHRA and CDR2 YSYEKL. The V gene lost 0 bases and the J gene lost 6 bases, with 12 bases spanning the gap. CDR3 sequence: CASSQDSGGSQPQHF. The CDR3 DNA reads TGCGCCAGCAGCCAAGATTCGGGGGGGAGTCAGCCCCAGCATTTT.

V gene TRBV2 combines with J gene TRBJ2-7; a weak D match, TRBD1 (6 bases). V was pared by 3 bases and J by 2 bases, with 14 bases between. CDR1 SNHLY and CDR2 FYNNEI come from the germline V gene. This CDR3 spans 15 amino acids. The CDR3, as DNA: TGTGCCAGCAGTGATGGAGACAGGCTCACCTACGAGCAGTACTTC. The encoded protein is CASSDGDRLTYEQYF.

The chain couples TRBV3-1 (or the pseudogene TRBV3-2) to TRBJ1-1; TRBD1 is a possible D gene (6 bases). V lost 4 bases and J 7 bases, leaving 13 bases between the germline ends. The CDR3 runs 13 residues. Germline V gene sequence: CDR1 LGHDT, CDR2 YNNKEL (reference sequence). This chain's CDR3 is CASSPGTLVEAFF. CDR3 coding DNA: TGTGCCAGCAGCCCCGGGACACTAGTTGAAGCTTTCTTT.

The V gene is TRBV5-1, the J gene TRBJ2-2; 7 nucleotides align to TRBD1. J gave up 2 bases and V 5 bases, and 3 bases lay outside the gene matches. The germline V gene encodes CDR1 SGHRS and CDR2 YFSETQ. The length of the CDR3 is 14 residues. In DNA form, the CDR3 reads TGCGCCAGCAGTGAGGGGGCTAACACCGGGGAGCTGTTTTTT. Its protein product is CASSEGANTGELFF. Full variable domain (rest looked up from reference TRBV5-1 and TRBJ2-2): KAGVTQTPRYLIKTRGQQVTLSCSPISGHRSVSWYQQTPGQGLQFLFEYFSETQRNKGNFPGRFSGRQFSNSRSEMNVSTLELGDSALYLCASSEGANTGELFFGEGSRLTVL.

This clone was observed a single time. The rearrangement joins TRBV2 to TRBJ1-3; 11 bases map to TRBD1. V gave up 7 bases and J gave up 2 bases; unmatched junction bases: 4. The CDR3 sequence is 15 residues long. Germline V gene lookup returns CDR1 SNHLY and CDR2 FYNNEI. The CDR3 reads CASIRDRGTGNTIYF. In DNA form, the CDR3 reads TGTGCCAGCATCCGGGACAGGGGGACTGGAAACACCATATATTTT.

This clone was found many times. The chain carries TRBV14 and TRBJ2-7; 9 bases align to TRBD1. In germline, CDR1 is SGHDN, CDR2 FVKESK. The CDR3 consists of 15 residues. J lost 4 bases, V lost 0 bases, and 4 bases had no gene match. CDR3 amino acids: CASSQEMGQGYEQYF. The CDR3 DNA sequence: TGTGCCAGCAGCCAAGAGATGGGACAGGGATACGAGCAGTACTTC.

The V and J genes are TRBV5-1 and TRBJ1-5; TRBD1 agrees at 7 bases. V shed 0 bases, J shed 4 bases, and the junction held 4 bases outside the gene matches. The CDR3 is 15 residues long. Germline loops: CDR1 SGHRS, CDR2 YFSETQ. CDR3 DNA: TGCGCCAGCAGCTTGGCCGGGACAGAAAATCAGCCCCAGCATTTT. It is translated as CASSLAGTENQPQHF.

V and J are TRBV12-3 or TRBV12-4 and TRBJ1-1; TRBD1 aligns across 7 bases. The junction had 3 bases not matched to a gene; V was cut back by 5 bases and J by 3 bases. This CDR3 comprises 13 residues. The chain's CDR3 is CASSPTGDTEAFF. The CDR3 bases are TGTGCCAGCAGTCCCACAGGGGACACTGAAGCTTTCTTT.

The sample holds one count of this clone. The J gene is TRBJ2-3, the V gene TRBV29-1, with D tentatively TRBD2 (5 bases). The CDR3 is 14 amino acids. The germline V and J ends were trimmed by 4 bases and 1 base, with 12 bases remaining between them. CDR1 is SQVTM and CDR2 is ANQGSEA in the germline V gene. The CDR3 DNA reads TGCAGCGTTGTTCGAGGGTTCGGCACAGATACGCAGTATTTT. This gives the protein CSVVRGFGTDTQYF.

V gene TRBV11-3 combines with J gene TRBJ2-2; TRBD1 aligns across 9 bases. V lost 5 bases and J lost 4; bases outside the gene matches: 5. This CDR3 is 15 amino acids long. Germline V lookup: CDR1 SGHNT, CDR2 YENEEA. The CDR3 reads CASSRGQGITGELFF. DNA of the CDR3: TGTGCCAGCAGCCGGGGACAGGGAATCACCGGGGAGCTGTTTTTT. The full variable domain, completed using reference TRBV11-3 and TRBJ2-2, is EAGVVQSPRYKIIEKKQPVAFWCNPISGHNTLYWYLQNLGQGPELLIRYENEEAVDDSQLPKDRFSAERLKGVDSTLKIQPAELGDSAVYLCASSRGQGITGELFFGEGSRLTVL.

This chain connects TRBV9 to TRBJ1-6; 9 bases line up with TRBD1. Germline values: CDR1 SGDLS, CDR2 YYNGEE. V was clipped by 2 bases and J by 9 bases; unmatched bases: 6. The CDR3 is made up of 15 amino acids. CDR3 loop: CASSVSDRGSSPLHF. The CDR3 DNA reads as TGTGCCAGCAGCGTCTCGGACAGGGGAAGTTCACCCCTCCACTTT.

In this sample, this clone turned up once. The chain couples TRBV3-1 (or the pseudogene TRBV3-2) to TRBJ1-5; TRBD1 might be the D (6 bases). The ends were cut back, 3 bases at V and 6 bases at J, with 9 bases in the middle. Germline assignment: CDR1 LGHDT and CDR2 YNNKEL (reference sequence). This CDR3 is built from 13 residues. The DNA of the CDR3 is TGTGCCAGCAGCCAGGCCAGGGGTCAGCCCCAGCATTTT. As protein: CASSQARGQPQHF.

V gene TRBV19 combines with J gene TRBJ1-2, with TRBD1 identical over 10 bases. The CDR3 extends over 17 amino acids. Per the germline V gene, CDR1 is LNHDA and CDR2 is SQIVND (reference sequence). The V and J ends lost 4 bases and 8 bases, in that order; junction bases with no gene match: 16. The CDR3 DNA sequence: TGTGCCAGTAGTACCTCGGACAGGGGGGACTCCTATCCCGGCTACACCTTC. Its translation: CASSTSDRGDSYPGYTF.

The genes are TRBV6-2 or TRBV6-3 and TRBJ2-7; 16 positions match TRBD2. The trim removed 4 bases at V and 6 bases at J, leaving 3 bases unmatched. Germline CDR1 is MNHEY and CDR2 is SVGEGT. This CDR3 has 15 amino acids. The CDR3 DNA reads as TGTGCCAGCAGTTCGGGACTAGCGGGGGGGGTCGAGCAGTACTTC. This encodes CASSSGLAGGVEQYF.

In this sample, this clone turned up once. The CDR3 loop reads CASSEPGLAGLDEQFF. The CDR3 DNA is TGTGCCAGCAGTGAACCGGGACTAGCGGGATTGGATGAGCAGTTCTTC. This chain connects TRBV2 to TRBJ2-1, with TRBD2 matching over 13 bases. The V gene's germline CDR1 is SNHLY and CDR2 FYNNEI. This CDR3 is built from 16 residues. The trim removed 2 bases at V and 8 bases at J, leaving 6 bases unmatched.